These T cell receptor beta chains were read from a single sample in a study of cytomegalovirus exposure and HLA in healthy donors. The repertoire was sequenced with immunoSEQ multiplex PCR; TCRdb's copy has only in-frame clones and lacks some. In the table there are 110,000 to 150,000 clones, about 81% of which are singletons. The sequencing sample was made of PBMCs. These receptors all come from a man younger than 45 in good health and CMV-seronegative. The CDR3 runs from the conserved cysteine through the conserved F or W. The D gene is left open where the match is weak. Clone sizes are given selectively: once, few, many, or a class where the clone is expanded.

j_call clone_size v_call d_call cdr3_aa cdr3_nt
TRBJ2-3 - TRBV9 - CASSVGGGDTQYF TGTGCCAGCAGCGTAGGTGGCGGGGATACGCAGTATTTT
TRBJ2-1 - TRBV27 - CASSSPADRNEQFF TGTGCCAGCAGTTCCCCCGCGGACAGAAATGAGCAGTTCTTC
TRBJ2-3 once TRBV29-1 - CSVAGVGTDTQYF TGCAGCGTCGCAGGGGTTGGCACAGATACGCAGTATTTT
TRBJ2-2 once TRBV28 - CASSPANTGELFF TGTGCCAGCAGTCCGGCGAACACCGGGGAGCTGTTTTTT
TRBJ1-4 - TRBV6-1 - CASSERRANEKLFF TGTGCCAGCAGTGAAAGGAGGGCTAATGAAAAACTGTTTTTT
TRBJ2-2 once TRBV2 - CASKTDIANTGELFF TGTGCCAGCAAAACCGACATCGCGAACACCGGGGAGCTGTTTTTT
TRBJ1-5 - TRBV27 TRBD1 CASSSGTGGYQPQHF TGTGCCAGCAGTTCTGGGACAGGGGGTTATCAGCCCCAGCATTTT
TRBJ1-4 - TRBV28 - CASSFRGTNEKLFF TGTGCCAGCAGTTTCAGGGGAACTAATGAAAAACTGTTTTTT
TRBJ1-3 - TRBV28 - CASSLLGGGNTIYF TGTGCCAGCAGTTTGCTGGGAGGTGGGAACACCATATATTTT
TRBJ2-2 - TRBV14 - CASSQDEAGYTGELFF TGTGCCAGCAGCCAAGATGAAGCAGGGTACACCGGGGAGCTGTTTTTT
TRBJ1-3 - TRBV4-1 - CASSQVPGMENTIYF TGCGCCAGCAGCCAAGTGCCAGGGATGGAAAACACCATATATTTT
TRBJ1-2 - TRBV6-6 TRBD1 CASTKDTGADGYTF TGTGCCAGCACCAAAGATACAGGGGCGGATGGCTACACCTTC
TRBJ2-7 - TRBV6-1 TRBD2 CASSVAGDSYEQYF TGTGCCAGCAGTGTGGCGGGGGACTCCTACGAGCAGTACTTC
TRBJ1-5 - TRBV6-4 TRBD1 CASSPGTGGDQPQHF TGTGCCAGCAGCCCTGGGACAGGGGGGGATCAGCCCCAGCATTTT
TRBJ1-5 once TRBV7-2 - CASSVTQDQPQHF TGTGCCAGCAGCGTTACCCAGGATCAGCCCCAGCATTTT
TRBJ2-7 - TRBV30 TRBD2 CAWSGSGSTEQYF TGTGCCTGGAGTGGGAGCGGGAGTACCGAGCAGTACTTC
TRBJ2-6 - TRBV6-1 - CASSVQLSGANVLTF TGTGCCAGCAGCGTACAGTTATCTGGGGCCAACGTCCTGACTTTC
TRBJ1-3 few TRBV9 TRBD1 CASTQQGAPGNTIYF TGTGCCAGCACACAACAGGGGGCGCCTGGAAACACCATATATTTT
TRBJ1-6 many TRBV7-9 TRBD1 CAIETRQGRSPLHF TGTGCCATCGAAACAAGACAGGGTAGATCACCCCTCCACTTT
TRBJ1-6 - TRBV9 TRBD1 CASSGTGSNSPLHF TGTGCCAGCAGCGGGACAGGGTCAAATTCACCCCTCCACTTT